The next 9 T cell receptor beta chains were all read from a single sample in a study of naive and memory T cell subsets. Both TRBC1 and TRBC2 were covered by a beta constant-region primer of two equimolar oligonucleotides. Ligated cDNA was amplified by four rounds of PCR with nested alpha and beta constant-region primers and SP2. TCRdb recomputed calls from the UMI-ligation and nested PCR reads with MiXCR, one row per CDR3 protein. Of around 130,000 distinct CDR3 sequences in the sample, roughly 32% are singletons; the top ten hold 0.8% to 1%. The sequenced sample was central memory CD4+ T cells from blood. The receptors derive from a human donor in good health.

This clonotype came up a few times. As DNA, the CDR3 is TGTGCCAGCAGCCGACTAGATCAGGAGACCCAGTACTTC. As protein: CASSRLDQETQYF. J is TRBJ2-5 and V is TRBV14; TRBD2 might be the D (6 bases). V lost 4 bases to trimming and J lost 5 bases, with 11 bases between them. Germline lookup yields CDR1 SGHDN and CDR2 FVKESK. This CDR3 has 13 residues.

This clonotype has a handful of counts. The chain links TRBV20-1 to TRBJ1-5, with D uncertain. Germline V gives CDR1 DFQATT, CDR2 SNEGSKA (reference sequence). The CDR3 sequence is 13 residues long. V was shortened by 3 bases and J by 4 bases, with 10 bases between the two germline ends. The CDR3 spells CSARGNKNQPQHF. Written as DNA, the CDR3 is TGCAGTGCTAGGGGTAACAAGAATCAGCCCCAGCATTTT.

The chain recombines TRBV28 with TRBJ2-7; a weak D match, TRBD2 (6 bases). Trimming took off 5 bases at V and 9 bases at J, with 14 bases between the two ends. Looked up from germline, CDR1 is MDHEN and CDR2 is SYDVKM. The CDR3 loop spans 12 amino acids. CDR3 coding DNA: TGTGCCAGCAGTCTCGGCCCCGGGAGGCAGTACTTC. The encoded protein is CASSLGPGRQYF.

The chain combines TRBV11-2 with TRBJ2-1; D possibly matches TRBD1 or TRBD2 (5 bases each). Germline loops: CDR1 SGHAT, CDR2 FQNNGV. The CDR3 contains 20 residues. V shed 5 bases and J shed 5 bases, with 31 bases lying between them. DNA of the CDR3: TGTGCCAGCAGCGACCGGGACCGACGAGACGGACCACGGACCCACAATGAGCAGTTCTTC. It specifies CASSDRDRRDGPRTHNEQFF.

V usage is TRBV10-3 and J usage is TRBJ2-7, with TRBD1 matching 10 bases. Trimming cost V 5 bases and J 4 bases; bases outside gene matches: 2. The CDR3 totals 13 residues. Germline V gene lookup returns CDR1 ENHRY and CDR2 SYGVKD. The CDR3 loop reads CAISPGQGYEQYF. CDR3 nucleotides: TGTGCCATCAGTCCGGGACAGGGGTACGAGCAGTACTTC.

The rearrangement uses TRBV24-1 and TRBJ2-2; 9 bases line up with TRBD1. CDR3 length equals 18 residues. CDR1 is KGHDR and CDR2 is SFDVKD in the germline V gene. V gave up 3 bases and J gave up 0 bases; unmatched junction bases: 7. The CDR3 region is CATSDLDRGFANTGELFF. CDR3 DNA: TGTGCCACCAGTGATCTCGACAGGGGGTTCGCGAACACCGGGGAGCTGTTTTTT.

The V call is TRBV5-5, the J call TRBJ1-1; 7 nucleotides align to TRBD1. V dropped 4 bases and J dropped 2; count of bases not matched to a gene: 8. The CDR3 is made up of 15 amino acids. Germline lookup yields CDR1 SGHKS and CDR2 YYEKEE (reference sequence). The CDR3, as DNA: TGTGCCAGCAGCCCGCAACAGGGGAGAAACACTGAAGCTTTCTTT. Translating it yields CASSPQQGRNTEAFF. Complete variable domain (other parts from reference TRBV5-5 and TRBJ1-1): DAGVTQSPTHLIKTRGQQVTLRCSPISGHKSVSWYQQVLGQGPQFIFQYYEKEERGRGNFPDRFSARQFPNYSSELNVNALLLGDSALYLCASSPQQGRNTEAFFGQGTRLTVV.

In this sample, this clonotype turned up a few times. The rearrangement links TRBV12-3 or TRBV12-4 to TRBJ2-5, with unresolved D. V shed 3 bases and J shed 2 bases, with 13 bases lying between them. The CDR3 is made up of 15 amino acids. CDR3 in amino acids: CASSLGGDGQETQYF. Written as DNA, the CDR3 is TGTGCCAGCAGTTTGGGCGGCGACGGGCAAGAGACCCAGTACTTC.

The V call is TRBV20-1, the J call TRBJ1-1, with TRBD1 matching over 7 bases. Germline V CDR1 and CDR2: DFQATT, SNEGSKA (reference sequence). This CDR3 is 13 amino acids long. The CDR3 is CTTDRQLNTEAFF. The CDR3 DNA sequence: TGCACGACGGACAGGCAGCTTAACACTGAAGCTTTCTTT.